This T cell receptor (beta chain) was obtained from a study of T cell responses to AZD1222 COVID-19 vaccine (dated by TCRdb to the early 2020s). General notes on the study: Because spike-specific TCR depth and breadth did not differ between the two schedules, AZD1222 recipients who got a second dose at roughly 4 weeks were pooled with those who got a second dose at roughly 12 weeks. Enrollment into the trials was organized by age into subgroups of 18-55, 56-69 and 70-plus years, and those subgroups contained about 160, 30 and 59 TCR-sequenced participants, respectively. TCR sequencing covered 230 or so trial participants: approximately 200 given two doses of AZD1222 and 26 given two doses of MenACWY control vaccine. Broad study findings and their caveats: Because no day 14 peak-response samples were available, repertoires were characterized only after the peak T cell response. Conclusions about previously exposed vaccinees are limited, since just a handful of AZD1222 recipients were seropositive for SARS-CoV-2 at baseline. Participants were mostly white British and included more females than males, and it was suggested by the authors that clonal diversity may have been underestimated. The whole spike protein was spanned by vaccine-associated CD4 TCRs, and dominant responses were seen in regions 160-218 and 743-854. After two AZD1222 doses, both the breadth and the depth of spike-specific TCRs were significantly higher than at day 0 and than in MenACWY recipients. In the small 56-69-year group, the increase in depth fell short of significance, most likely because of low power. Epitopes outside the regions mutated in the B.1.351 and B.1.1.7 variants were reportedly recognized by nearly half of the unique spike-specific TCRs.

The CDR3 regions of human TCRbeta chains were analyzed by immunosequencing. Per the source publication's procedure: TCRs in the repertoires were matched against a reference library of SARS-CoV-2-specific TCRs that had been generated with the MIRA antigen-specificity platform. Breadth was defined as the fraction of unique TCRs that were SARS-CoV-2-associated, and depth was defined as the fraction of total T cells that were SARS-CoV-2-associated. Using the MIRA data, each spike-specific TCR was mapped to the spike region that the TCR reacts to and placed in a CD4 or CD8 class. Log10-transformed breadth and depth values were compared by one-way ANOVA with Sidak's multiple comparisons tests. Entries here come from immuneACCESS through TCRdb and include only in-frame sequences with V and J called. Some clones fail to appear in such tables; in the studies checked, an unresolved V gene covers under half of the shortfall, and the cause of the remainder is unknown. That table gives V, J and clone size, and the DNA gave D and trimming. The sample records 130,000 to 150,000 clones, about 92% of which are singletons. The ten largest clonotypes hold under 2% of the sample.

A note on this clone: No antigen is known for it. No per-base quality is available; no much larger clone lies one base away.

The CDR3 sequence holds 14 residues, the cysteine and phenylalanine included. The sequence is cut down to CDR3 DNA, 42 bases in frame from base 1. A distance of 18 bases separates the germline ends of V and J, which lose 6 bases and 7 bases respectively. From the germline V gene, CDR1 is SGHTA and CDR2 is FQGNSA. Per the publication, the time point label means: baseline before first vaccination. The vaccinee samples were drawn from two UK trials, COV001 and COV002, one of which was a single-blind randomized controlled phase 2/3 trial testing AZD1222 (ChAdOx1 nCoV-19) in healthy adults. For TCRbeta chain sequencing, PBMC samples were collected from trial participants at day 0 and at day 28 after the second dose.

The chain employs TRBV7-2 and TRBJ2-5; TRBD2 could be the D gene, as 5 bases match. The sequenced sample was peripheral blood, obtained on day 0 of AZD1222 vaccination. The clonotype comes from an adult in good health. The DNA is as follows: TGTGCCAGCAGGGGGAGACCGGCGGGTGGGACCCAGTACTTC. Translated, this gives CASRGRPAGGTQYF.